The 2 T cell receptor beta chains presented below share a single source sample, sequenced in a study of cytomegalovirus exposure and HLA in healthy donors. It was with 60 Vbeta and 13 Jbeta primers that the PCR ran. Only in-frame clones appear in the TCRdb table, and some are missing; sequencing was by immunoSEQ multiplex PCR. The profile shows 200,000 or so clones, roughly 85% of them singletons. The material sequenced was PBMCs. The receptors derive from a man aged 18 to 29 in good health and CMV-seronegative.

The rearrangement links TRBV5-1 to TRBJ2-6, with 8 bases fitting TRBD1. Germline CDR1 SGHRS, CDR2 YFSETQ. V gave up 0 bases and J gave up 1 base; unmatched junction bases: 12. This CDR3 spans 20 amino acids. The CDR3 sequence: CASSLERWTGIRSGANVLTF. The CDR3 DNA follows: TGCGCCAGCAGCTTGGAGAGATGGACAGGGATTAGATCTGGGGCCAACGTCCTGACTTTC. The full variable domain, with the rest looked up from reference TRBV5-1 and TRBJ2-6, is KAGVTQTPRYLIKTRGQQVTLSCSPISGHRSVSWYQQTPGQGLQFLFEYFSETQRNKGNFPGRFSGRQFSNSRSEMNVSTLELGDSALYLCASSLERWTGIRSGANVLTFGAGSRLTVL.

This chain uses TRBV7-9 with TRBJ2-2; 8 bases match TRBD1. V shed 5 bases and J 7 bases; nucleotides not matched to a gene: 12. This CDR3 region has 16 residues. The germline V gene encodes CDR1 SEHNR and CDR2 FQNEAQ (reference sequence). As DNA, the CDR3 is TGTGCCAGCAGCCTCCGGACAGGGCTACGGGGCGGGGAGCTGTTTTTT. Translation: CASSLRTGLRGGELFF.